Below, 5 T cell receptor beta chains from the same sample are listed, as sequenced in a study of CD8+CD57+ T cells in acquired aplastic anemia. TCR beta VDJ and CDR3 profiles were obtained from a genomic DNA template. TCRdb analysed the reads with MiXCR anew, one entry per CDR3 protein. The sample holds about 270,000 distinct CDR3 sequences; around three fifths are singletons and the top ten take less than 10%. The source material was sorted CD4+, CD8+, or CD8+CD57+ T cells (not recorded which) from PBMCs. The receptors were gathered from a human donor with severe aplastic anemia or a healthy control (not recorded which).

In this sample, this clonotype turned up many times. CDR3 amino acids: CASTQGGALGNYGYTF. For the CDR3, the DNA is TGTGCCAGCACCCAAGGGGGGGCCCTTGGCAACTATGGCTACACCTTC. The chain has TRBV2 and TRBJ1-2; tentatively, D is TRBD1 (6 bases). The CDR3 totals 16 residues. Germline lookup yields CDR1 SNHLY and CDR2 FYNNEI. V lost 7 bases and J 2 bases, leaving 20 bases between the germline ends.

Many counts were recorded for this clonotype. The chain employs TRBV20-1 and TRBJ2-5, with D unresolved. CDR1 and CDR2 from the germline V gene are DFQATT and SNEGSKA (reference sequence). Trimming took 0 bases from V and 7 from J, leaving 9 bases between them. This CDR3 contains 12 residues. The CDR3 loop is CSARDLSTTQYF. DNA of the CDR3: TGCAGTGCTAGAGATCTGAGCACGACCCAGTACTTC.

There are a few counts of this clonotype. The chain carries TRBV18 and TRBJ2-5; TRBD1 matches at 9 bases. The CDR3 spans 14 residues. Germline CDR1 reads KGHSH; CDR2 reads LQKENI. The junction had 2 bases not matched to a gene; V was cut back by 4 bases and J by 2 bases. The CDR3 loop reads CASSLDRGQETQYF. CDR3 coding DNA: TGTGCCAGCTCACTAGACAGGGGGCAAGAGACCCAGTACTTC. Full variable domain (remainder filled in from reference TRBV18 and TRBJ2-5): NAGVMQNPRHLVRRRGQEARLRCSPMKGHSHVYWYRQLPEEGLKFMVYLQKENIIDESGMPKERFSAEFPKEGPSILRIQQVVRGDSAAYFCASSLDRGQETQYFGPGTRLLVL.

The CDR3 nucleotides are TGTGCCAGCAGCCCCGGGACAGGGATCCCTGAAGCTTTCTTT. This sequence encodes CASSPGTGIPEAFF. The V gene is TRBV7-9, the J gene TRBJ1-1; 9 bases are a match to TRBD1. The length of the CDR3 is 14 residues. V lost 5 bases, J lost 6 bases, and 7 bases stayed unmatched. Per germline, CDR1 SEHNR and CDR2 FQNEAQ (reference sequence).

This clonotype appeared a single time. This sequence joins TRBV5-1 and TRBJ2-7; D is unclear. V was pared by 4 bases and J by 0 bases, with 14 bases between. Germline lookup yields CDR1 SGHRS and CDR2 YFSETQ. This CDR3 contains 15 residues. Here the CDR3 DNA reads TGCGCCAGCAGCCCAGCGATCCCCGTCTCCTACGAGCAGTACTTC. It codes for CASSPAIPVSYEQYF.